The clone carrying this TCR beta chain was recorded at least ten times. The antigen is not known. Germline assignment: CDR1 SGHTA and CDR2 FQGNSA. This CDR3 has 12 amino acids. Trimming stripped 5 bases from V and 8 bases from J, with 12 bases between. A CD8+CD4-CCR7+CD45RA+ gate was used to sort naive CD8 T cells. As previously described, bulk TCR libraries were made using listed TCR primers. TCRdb ran MiXCR on the PCR reads and lists one entry per CDR3 protein. The data contain hundreds of thousands of distinct CDR3 sequences, 15% to 20% of them seen just once; the ten biggest clones take up about 0.9%. The record originates from a study of molecular identifiers for immune sequencing clone quantification. Study results and limitations: Reportedly, one cell's Jurkat TCR RNA was detected within one million naive CD8 cells.

Sequencing input: naive CD8+ T cells from blood, with Jurkat cell RNA spiked in. This sample's subset: FACS-sorted CD8+CD4-CCR7+CD45RA+ naive T cells. The J gene is TRBJ1-2, the V gene TRBV7-2; TRBD1 is a possible D gene (6 bases). The clonotype comes from a human donor in good health. Some libraries in this study had Jurkat cell RNA spiked in. CDR3 loop: CASSNHGGGYTF. Written as DNA, the CDR3 is TGTGCCAGCAGCAATCACGGGGGCGGCTACACCTTC.